The present T cell receptor (beta chain) was sequenced within a study of T cell responses to AZD1222 COVID-19 vaccine. Here immunoSEQ multiplex PCR was the method, and the copy in TCRdb shows in-frame clones only, minus some. The sample has about 120,000 clones; 70% to 90% are singletons. Details on this clone: Its antigen is currently unknown.

The germline V and J ends were trimmed by 5 bases and 3 bases, with 14 bases remaining between them. Looked up from germline, CDR1 is MNHEY and CDR2 is SMNVEV (reference sequence). CDR3 length: 14 amino acids. The study, taken as a whole, reports: Spike was spanned by vaccine-associated CD4 TCRs, which were dominant at 160-218 and 743-854. Receipt of two AZD1222 doses was followed by a rise in Spike-specific TCR breadth and depth. In the spike-specific TCR repertoire, nearly half reportedly target unmutated variant regions. Baseline seropositives among AZD1222 recipients totaled only 5 to 7.

The sequencing used peripheral blood, collected on day 0 of AZD1222 vaccination. V is TRBV27 and J is TRBJ2-7, with D uncertain. The TCR originated in an adult in good health. The CDR3 DNA reads TGTGCCAGCAGTCCCTGGGCGTCTAGCTACGAGCAGTACTTC. Protein: CASSPWASSYEQYF.